The T cell receptor beta chain described here comes from a study of T cells in tuberculosis. Study-wide context: The T cells targeted glucose monomycolate, a mycobacterial lipid, via CD1B.

Sequencing used immunoSEQ multiplex PCR; TCRdb keeps in-frame clones, though not all of them. This sample has 20,000 to 25,000 clones, with 85% to 90% found just once. Trimming removed 7 bases at V and 0 bases at J, with 13 bases between. The CDR3 has 13 residues. The germline gives CDR1 GTSNPN, CDR2 SVGIG (reference sequence). The sequence was collected from a donor under 30 with latent tuberculosis or without tuberculosis infection. The chain joins TRBV30 to TRBJ2-7, with D unclear. Material for sequencing was PBMCs. For the CDR3, the DNA is TGTGCCTTTGGGCACGGAAGCTCCTACGAGCAGTACTTC. Translated: CAFGHGSSYEQYF. Filled out from reference TRBV30 and TRBJ2-7, the complete variable domain reads SQTIHQWPATLVQPVGSPLSLECTVEGTSNPNLYWYRQAAGRGLQLLFYSVGIGQISSEVPQNLSASRPQDRQFILSSKKLLLSDSGFYLCAFGHGSSYEQYFGPGTRLTVT.